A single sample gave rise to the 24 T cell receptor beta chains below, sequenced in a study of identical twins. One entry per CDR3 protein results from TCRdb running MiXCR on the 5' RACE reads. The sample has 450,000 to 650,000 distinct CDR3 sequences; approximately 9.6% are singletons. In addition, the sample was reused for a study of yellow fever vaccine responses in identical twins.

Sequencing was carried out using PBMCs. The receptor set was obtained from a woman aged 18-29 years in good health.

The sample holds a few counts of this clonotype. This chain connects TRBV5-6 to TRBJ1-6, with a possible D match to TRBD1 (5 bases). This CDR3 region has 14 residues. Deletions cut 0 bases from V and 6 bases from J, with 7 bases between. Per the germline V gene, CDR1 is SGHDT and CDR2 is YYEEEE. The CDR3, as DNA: TGTGCCAGCAGCTTGGACCAGGGTAATTCACCCCTCCACTTT. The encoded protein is CASSLDQGNSPLHF.

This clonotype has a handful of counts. In DNA, the CDR3 is TGCGCCAGCTTACAGACAGGGAACGAGGACACCGGGGAGCTGTTTTTT. Translated: CASLQTGNEDTGELFF. The gene calls are TRBV4-3 and TRBJ2-2; 7 positions match TRBD1. Germline CDR1 is LGHNA and CDR2 is YSLEER. The CDR3 length is 16 residues. Unmatched junction bases numbered 12, after V lost 8 bases and J lost 3 bases.

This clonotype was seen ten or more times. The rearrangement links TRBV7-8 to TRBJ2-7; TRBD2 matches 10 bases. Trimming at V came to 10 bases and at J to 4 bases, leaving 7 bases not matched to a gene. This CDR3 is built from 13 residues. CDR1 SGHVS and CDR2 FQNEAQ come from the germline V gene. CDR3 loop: CAISGTSDYEQYF. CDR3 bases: TGTGCCATATCCGGGACTAGCGATTACGAGCAGTACTTC.

For the CDR3, the DNA is TGTGCCAGCAGCCATAGTCCCGGGACAGGGGGGACTAATGAAAAACTGTTTTTT. This gives the protein CASSHSPGTGGTNEKLFF. The chain couples TRBV11-2 to TRBJ1-4; 11 bases match TRBD1. Germline loops: CDR1 SGHAT, CDR2 FQNNGV. The CDR3 consists of 18 residues. With V trimmed by 5 bases and J by 2 bases, 10 bases remained unmatched.

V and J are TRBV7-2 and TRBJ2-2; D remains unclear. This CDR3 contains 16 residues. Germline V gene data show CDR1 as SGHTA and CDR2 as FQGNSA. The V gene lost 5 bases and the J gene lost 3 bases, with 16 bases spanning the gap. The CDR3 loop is CASSPRPETDTGELFF. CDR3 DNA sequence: TGTGCCAGCAGCCCAAGGCCGGAGACGGACACCGGGGAGCTGTTTTTT.

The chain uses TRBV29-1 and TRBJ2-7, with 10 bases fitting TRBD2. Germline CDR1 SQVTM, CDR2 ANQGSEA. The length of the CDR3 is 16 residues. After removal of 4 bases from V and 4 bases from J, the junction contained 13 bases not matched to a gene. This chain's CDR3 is CSVGSGLAGAWYEQYF. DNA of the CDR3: TGCAGCGTTGGGTCGGGCCTAGCGGGAGCATGGTACGAGCAGTACTTC.

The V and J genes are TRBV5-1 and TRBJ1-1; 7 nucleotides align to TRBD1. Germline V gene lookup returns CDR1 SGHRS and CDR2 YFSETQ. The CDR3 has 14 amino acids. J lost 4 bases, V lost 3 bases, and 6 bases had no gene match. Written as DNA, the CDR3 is TGCGCCAGCAGCTGGGGGCCAGGGGGCACTGAAGCTTTCTTT. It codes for CASSWGPGGTEAFF.

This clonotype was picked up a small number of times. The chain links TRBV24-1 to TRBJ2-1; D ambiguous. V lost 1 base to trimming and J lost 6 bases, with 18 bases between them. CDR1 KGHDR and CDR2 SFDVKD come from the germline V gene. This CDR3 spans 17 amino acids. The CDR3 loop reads CATSDLPQARSTNEQFF. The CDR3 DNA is TGTGCCACCAGTGATTTACCCCAGGCGAGGTCCACCAATGAGCAGTTCTTC.

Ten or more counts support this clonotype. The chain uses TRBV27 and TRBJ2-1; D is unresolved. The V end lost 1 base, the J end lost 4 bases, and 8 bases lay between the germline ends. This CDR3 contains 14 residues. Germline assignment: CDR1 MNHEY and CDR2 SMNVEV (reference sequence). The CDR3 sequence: CASSLFGIYNEQFF. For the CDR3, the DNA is TGTGCCAGCAGTTTATTCGGCATTTACAATGAGCAGTTCTTC.

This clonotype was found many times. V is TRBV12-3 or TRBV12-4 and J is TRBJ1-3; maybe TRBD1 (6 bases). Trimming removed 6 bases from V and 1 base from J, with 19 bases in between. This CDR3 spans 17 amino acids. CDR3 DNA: TGTGCCAGCAGGGGGAAGGGGGGAGCTCTTTCTGGAAACACCATATATTTT. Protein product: CASRGKGGALSGNTIYF.

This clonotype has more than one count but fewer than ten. The CDR3 reads CASSQAASGKDEQFF. CDR3 sequence (DNA): TGCGCCAGCAGCCAGGCTGCATCGGGGAAAGATGAGCAGTTCTTC. The V gene is TRBV4-3, the J gene TRBJ2-1, with D possibly matching TRBD2 (5 bases). Germline assignment: CDR1 LGHNA and CDR2 YSLEER. The CDR3 is 15 amino acids. Between the trimmed V and J ends, which lost 3 bases and 8 bases, there was a span of 17 bases.

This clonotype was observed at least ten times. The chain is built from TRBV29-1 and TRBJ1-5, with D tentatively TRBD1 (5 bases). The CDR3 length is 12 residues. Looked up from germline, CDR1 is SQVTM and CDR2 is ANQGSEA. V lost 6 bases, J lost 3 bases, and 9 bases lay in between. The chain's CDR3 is CSVAGVNQPQHF. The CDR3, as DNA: TGCAGCGTAGCGGGGGTCAATCAGCCCCAGCATTTT.

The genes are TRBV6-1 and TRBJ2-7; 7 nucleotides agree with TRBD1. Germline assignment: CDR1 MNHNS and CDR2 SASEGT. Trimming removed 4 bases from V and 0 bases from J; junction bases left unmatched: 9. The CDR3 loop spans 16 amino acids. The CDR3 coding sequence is TGTGCCAGCAGTGCCCCATGGACAGGAAGCTCCTACGAGCAGTACTTC. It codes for CASSAPWTGSSYEQYF.

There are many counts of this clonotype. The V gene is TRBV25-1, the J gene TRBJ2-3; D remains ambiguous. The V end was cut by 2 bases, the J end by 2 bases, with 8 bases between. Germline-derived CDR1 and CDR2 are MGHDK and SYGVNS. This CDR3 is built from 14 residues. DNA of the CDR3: TGTGCCAGCAGTGAAATAGAACCCACAGATACGCAGTATTTT. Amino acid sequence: CASSEIEPTDTQYF.

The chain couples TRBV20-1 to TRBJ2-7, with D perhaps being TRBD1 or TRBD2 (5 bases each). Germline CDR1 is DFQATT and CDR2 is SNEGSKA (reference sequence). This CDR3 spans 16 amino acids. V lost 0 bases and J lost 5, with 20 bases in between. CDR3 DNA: TGCAGTGCTAGAGATTTATGGGGCGAGGGGCGCGACGAGCAGTACTTC. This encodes CSARDLWGEGRDEQYF.

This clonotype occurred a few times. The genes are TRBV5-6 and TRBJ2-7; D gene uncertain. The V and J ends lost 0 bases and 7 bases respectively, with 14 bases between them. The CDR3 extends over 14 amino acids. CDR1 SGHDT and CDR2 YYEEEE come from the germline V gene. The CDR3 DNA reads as TGTGCCAGCAGCTTGGGGTTTGGGGTTAGGGAGCAGTACTTC. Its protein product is CASSLGFGVREQYF.

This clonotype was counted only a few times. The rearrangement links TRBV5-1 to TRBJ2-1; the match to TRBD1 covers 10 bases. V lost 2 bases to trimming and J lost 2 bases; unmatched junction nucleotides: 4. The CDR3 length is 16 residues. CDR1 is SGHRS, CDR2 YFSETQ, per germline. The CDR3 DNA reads TGCGCCAGCAGCTTTATGGGACAGGGGACCTACAATGAGCAGTTCTTC. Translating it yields CASSFMGQGTYNEQFF.

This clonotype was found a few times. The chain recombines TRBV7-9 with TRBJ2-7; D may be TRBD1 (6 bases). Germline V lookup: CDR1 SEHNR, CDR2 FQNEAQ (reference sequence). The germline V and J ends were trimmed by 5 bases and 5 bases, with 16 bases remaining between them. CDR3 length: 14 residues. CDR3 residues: CASSHVDRTNEQYF. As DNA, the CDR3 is TGTGCCAGCAGCCATGTAGACAGGACGAACGAGCAGTACTTC.

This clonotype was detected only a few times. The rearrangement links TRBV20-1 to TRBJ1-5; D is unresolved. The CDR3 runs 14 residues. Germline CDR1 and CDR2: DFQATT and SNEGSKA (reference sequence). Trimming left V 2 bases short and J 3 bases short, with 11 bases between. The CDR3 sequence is CSARTAFLNQPQHF. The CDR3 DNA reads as TGCAGTGCTAGAACCGCCTTCCTCAATCAGCCCCAGCATTTT.

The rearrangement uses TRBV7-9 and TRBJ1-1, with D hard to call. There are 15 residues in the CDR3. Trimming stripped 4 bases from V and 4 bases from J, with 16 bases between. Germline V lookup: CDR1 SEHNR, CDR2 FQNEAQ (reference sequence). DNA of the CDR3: TGTGCCAGCAGCTCCGGCTGGTTGAGTGGCACTGAAGCTTTCTTT. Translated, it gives CASSSGWLSGTEAFF.

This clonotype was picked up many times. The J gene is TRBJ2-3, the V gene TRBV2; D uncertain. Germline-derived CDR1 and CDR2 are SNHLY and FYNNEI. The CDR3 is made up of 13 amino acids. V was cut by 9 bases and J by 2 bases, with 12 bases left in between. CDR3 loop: CARQEPYTDTQYF. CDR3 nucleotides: TGTGCCAGACAAGAACCATACACAGATACGCAGTATTTT.

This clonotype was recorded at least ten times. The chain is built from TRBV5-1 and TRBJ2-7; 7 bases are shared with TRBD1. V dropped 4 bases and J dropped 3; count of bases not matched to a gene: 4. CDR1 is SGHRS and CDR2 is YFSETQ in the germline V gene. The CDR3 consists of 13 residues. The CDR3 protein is CASSETGFYEQYF. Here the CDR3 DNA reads TGCGCCAGCAGCGAGACAGGGTTCTACGAGCAGTACTTC.

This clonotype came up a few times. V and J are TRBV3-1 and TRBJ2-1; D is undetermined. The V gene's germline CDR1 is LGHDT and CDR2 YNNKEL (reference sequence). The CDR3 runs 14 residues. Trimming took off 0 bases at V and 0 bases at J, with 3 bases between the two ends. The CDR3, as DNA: TGTGCCAGCAGCCAAGAGTACTCCTACAATGAGCAGTTCTTC. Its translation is CASSQEYSYNEQFF.

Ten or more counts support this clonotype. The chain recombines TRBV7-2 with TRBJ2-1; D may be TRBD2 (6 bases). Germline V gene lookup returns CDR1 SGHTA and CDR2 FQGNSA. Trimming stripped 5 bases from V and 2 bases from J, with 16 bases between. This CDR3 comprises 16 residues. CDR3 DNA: TGTGCCAGCAGCCGAGAGGTAGCGGCTCCCTACAATGAGCAGTTCTTC. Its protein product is CASSREVAAPYNEQFF. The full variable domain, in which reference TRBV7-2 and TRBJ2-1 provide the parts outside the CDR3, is GAGVSQSPSNKVTEKGKDVELRCDPISGHTALYWYRQSLGQGLEFLIYFQGNSAPDKSGLPSDRFSAERTGGSVSTLTIQRTQQEDSAVYLCASSREVAAPYNEQFFGPGTRLTVL.